This is a list of T cell receptor beta chains from one sample in a study of blood T cell repertoires in COVID-19. The protocol was immunoSEQ multiplex PCR, while the TCRdb copy is restricted to in-frame clones and leaves out a portion. The repertoire includes some 270,000 clones, just under 90% of them detected once, and approximately 2% sits in the top ten. Sequences were obtained from PBMCs or T cells enriched from blood (not recorded which). The receptors originated from a woman aged 60-75 years who had recovered from COVID-19. CDR3s include the opening cysteine and the closing phenylalanine or tryptophan. A D gene is named only where the DNA matches it firmly. Clone size is not always given. Where it is, it says once, few, many or a class for expanded clones.

j_gene | v_gene | abundance | d_gene | CDR3aa | CDR3nt
TRBJ1-1 | TRBV3-1/TRBV3-2 | - | - | CASSNTGPAEAFF | TGTGCCAGCAGCAACACAGGTCCCGCTGAAGCTTTCTTT
TRBJ1-4 | TRBV6-1 | once | TRBD1 | CASSEFGTGVSKLFF | TGTGCCAGCAGTGAATTTGGGACAGGGGTATCGAAACTGTTTTTT
TRBJ1-2 | TRBV27 | - | TRBD1 | CASSGTGRGYTF | TGTGCCAGCAGCGGGACAGGCCGCGGCTACACCTTC
TRBJ2-4 | TRBV6-1 | few | - | CASSEVSLLAKNIQYF | TGTGCCAGCAGTGAAGTTAGCTTACTAGCCAAAAACATTCAGTACTTC
TRBJ2-7 | TRBV30 | many | - | CAWKTVSYEQYF | TGTGCCTGGAAGACAGTCTCCTACGAGCAGTACTTC
TRBJ2-7 | TRBV19 | - | TRBD1 | CASSIGSGTVYEQYF | TGTGCCAGTAGTATAGGGTCCGGGACAGTCTACGAGCAGTACTTC
TRBJ2-1 | TRBV10-1 | - | TRBD2 | CASSESVAGEHEQFF | TGCGCCAGCAGTGAGTCGGTAGCGGGAGAACATGAGCAGTTCTTC
TRBJ2-5 | TRBV29-1 | once | TRBD2 | CSVKPGGGETQYF | TGCAGCGTAAAGCCGGGAGGTGGAGAGACCCAGTACTTC
TRBJ2-7 | TRBV10-1 | - | TRBD1 | CASSEQQGAGEQYF | TGCGCCAGCAGTGAGCAACAGGGGGCCGGCGAGCAGTACTTC
TRBJ1-3 | TRBV10-3 | - | - | CAISRTDGNTIYF | TGTGCCATCAGTAGGACAGATGGAAACACCATATATTTT
TRBJ1-4 | TRBV29-1 | - | TRBD1 | CSVSQGGTTNEKLFF | TGCAGCGTGTCCCAGGGGGGCACAACTAATGAAAAACTGTTTTTT
TRBJ1-1 | TRBV9 | - | - | CASSVGGRGYTEAFF | TGTGCCAGCAGCGTAGGGGGAAGGGGGTACACTGAAGCTTTCTTT
TRBJ1-4 | TRBV2 | - | - | CASRSGHEKLFF | TGTGCCAGCAGGTCAGGCCACGAAAAACTGTTTTTT
TRBJ1-5 | TRBV2 | - | - | CASSSQGQPQHF | TGTGCCAGCAGTTCTCAGGGCCAGCCCCAGCATTTT
TRBJ2-3 | TRBV5-1 | - | TRBD2 | CASALDGLVATDTQYF | TGCGCCAGCGCTCTTGATGGACTAGTCGCCACAGATACGCAGTATTTT